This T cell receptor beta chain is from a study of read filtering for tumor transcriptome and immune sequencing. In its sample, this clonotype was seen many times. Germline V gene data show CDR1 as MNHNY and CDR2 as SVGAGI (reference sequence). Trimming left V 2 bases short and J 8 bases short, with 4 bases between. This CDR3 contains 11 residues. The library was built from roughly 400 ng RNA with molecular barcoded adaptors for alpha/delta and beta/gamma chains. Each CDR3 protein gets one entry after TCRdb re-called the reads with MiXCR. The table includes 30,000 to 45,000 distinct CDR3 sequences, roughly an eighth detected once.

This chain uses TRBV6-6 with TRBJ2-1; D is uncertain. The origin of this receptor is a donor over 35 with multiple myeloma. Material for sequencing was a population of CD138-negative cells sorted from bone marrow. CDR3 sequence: CASSYRDEQFF. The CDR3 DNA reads TGTGCCAGCAGTTACAGGGATGAGCAGTTCTTC.